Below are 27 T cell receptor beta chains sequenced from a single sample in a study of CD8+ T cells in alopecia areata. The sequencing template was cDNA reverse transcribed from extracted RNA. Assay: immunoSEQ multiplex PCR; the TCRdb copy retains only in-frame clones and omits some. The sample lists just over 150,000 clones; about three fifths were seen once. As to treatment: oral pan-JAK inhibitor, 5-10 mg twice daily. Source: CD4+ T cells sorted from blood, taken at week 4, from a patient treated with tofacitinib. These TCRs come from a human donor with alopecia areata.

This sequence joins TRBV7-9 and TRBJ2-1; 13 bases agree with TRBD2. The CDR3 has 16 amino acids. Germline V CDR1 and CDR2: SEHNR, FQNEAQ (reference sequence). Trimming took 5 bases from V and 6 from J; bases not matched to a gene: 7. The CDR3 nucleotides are TGTGCCAGCAGCAGACTAGCGGGGGGCATCCTCAATGAGCAGTTCTTC. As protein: CASSRLAGGILNEQFF.

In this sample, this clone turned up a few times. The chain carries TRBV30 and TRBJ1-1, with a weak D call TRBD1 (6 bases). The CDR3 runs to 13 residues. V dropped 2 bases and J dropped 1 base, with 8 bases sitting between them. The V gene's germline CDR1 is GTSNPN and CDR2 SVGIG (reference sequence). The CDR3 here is CAWSRGENTEAFF. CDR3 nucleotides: TGTGCCTGGAGTAGGGGGGAGAACACTGAAGCTTTCTTT.

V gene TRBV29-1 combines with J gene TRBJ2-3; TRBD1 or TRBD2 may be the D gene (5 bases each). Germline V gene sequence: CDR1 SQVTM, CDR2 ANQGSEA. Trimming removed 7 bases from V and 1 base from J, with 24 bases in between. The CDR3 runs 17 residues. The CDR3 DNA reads TGCAGCGGGCGAGGGGTCTTCCCCCTACAGGGCACAGATACGCAGTATTTT. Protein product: CSGRGVFPLQGTDTQYF.

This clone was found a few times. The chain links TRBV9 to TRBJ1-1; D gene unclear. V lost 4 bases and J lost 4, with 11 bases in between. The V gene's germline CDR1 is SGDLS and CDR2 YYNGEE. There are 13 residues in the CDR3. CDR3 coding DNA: TGTGCCAGCAGCCCGAGATGGGGCACTGAAGCTTTCTTT. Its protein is CASSPRWGTEAFF.

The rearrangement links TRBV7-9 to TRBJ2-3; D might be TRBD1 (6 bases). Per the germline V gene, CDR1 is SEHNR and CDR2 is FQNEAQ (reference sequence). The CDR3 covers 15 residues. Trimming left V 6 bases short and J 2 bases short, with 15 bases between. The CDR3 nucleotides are TGTGCCAGCAGACCACAGGGACCCTACACAGATACGCAGTATTTT. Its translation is CASRPQGPYTDTQYF.

The CDR3 bases are TGCGCCAGCAGCTCGGGCGGACAGGGGACCTACGAGCAGTACTTC. Amino acids: CASSSGGQGTYEQYF. The chain recombines TRBV5-1 with TRBJ2-7, with TRBD1 matching over 9 bases. The CDR3 has 15 amino acids. Germline loops: CDR1 SGHRS, CDR2 YFSETQ. Losses at the gene ends were 3 bases for V and 2 bases for J; bases not matched to a gene: 6. Together with reference TRBV5-1 and TRBJ2-7, the CDR3 gives the full variable domain: KAGVTQTPRYLIKTRGQQVTLSCSPISGHRSVSWYQQTPGQGLQFLFEYFSETQRNKGNFPGRFSGRQFSNSRSEMNVSTLELGDSALYLCASSSGGQGTYEQYFGPGTRLTVT.

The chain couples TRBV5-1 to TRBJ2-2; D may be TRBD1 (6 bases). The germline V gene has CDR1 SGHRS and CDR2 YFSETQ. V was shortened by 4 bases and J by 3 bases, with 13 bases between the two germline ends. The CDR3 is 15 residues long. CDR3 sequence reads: CASSQAQGDTGELFF. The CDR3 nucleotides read TGCGCCAGCAGCCAGGCACAGGGCGACACCGGGGAGCTGTTTTTT.

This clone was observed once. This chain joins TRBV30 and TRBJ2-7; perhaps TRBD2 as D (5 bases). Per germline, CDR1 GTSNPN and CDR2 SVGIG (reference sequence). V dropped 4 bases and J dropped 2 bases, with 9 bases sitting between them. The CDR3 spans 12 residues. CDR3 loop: CAWTVGTYEQYF. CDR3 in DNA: TGTGCCTGGACTGTCGGGACCTACGAGCAGTACTTC.

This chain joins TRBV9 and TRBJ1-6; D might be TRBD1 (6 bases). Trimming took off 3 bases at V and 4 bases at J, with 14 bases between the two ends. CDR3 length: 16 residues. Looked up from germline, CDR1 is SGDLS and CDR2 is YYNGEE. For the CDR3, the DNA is TGTGCCAGCAGCGCAGCAGGGGAGCTATATAATTCACCCCTCCACTTT. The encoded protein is CASSAAGELYNSPLHF.

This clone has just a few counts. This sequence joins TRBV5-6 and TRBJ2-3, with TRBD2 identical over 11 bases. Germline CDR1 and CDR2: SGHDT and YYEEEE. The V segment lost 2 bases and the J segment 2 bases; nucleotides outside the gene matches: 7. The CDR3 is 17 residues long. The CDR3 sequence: CASSFYLAGGITDTQYF. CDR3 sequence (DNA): TGTGCCAGCAGCTTTTACCTAGCGGGGGGTATCACAGATACGCAGTATTTT. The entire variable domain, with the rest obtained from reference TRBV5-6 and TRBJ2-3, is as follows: DAGVTQSPTHLIKTRGQQVTLRCSPKSGHDTVSWYQQALGQGPQFIFQYYEEEERQRGNFPDRFSGHQFPNYSSELNVNALLLGDSALYLCASSFYLAGGITDTQYFGPGTRLTVL.

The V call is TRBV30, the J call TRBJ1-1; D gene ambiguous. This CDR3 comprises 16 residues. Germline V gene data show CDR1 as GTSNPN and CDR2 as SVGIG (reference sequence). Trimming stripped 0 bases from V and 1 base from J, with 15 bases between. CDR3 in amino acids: CAWSVRRQTENTEAFF. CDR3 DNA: TGTGCCTGGAGTGTACGACGTCAAACCGAGAACACTGAAGCTTTCTTT. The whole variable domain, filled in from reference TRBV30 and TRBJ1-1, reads SQTIHQWPATLVQPVGSPLSLECTVEGTSNPNLYWYRQAAGRGLQLLFYSVGIGQISSEVPQNLSASRPQDRQFILSSKKLLLSDSGFYLCAWSVRRQTENTEAFFGQGTRLTVV.

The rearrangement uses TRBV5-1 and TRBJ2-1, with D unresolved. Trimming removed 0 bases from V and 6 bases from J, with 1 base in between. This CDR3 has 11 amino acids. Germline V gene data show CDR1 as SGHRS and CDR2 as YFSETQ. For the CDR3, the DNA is TGCGCCAGCAGCTTGGGCAATGAGCAGTTCTTC. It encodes CASSLGNEQFF.

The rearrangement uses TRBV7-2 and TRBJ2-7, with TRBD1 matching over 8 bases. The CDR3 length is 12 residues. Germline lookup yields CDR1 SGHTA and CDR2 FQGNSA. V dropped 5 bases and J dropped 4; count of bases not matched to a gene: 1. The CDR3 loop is CASSRTGYEQYF. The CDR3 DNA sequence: TGTGCCAGCAGCAGGACAGGGTACGAGCAGTACTTC. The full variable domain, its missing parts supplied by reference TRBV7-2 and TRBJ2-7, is GAGVSQSPSNKVTEKGKDVELRCDPISGHTALYWYRQSLGQGLEFLIYFQGNSAPDKSGLPSDRFSAERTGGSVSTLTIQRTQQEDSAVYLCASSRTGYEQYFGPGTRLTVT.

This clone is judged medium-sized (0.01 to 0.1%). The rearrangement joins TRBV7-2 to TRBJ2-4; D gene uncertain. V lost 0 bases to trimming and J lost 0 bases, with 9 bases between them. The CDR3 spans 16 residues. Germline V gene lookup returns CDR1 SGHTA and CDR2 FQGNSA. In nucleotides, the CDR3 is TGTGCCAGCAGCTTAGCGGCAGATCTAGCCAAAAACATTCAGTACTTC. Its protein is CASSLAADLAKNIQYF.

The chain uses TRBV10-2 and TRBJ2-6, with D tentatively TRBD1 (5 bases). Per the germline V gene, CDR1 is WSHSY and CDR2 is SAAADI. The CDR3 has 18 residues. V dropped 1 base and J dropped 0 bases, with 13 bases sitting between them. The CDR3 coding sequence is TGCGCCAGCAGTGAGTTGGTAGGGGCGATCTCTGGGGCCAACGTCCTGACTTTC. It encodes CASSELVGAISGANVLTF.

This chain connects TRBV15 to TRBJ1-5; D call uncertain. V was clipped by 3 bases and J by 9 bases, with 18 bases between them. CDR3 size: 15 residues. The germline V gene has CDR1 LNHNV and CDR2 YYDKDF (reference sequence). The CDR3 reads CATSSDRPPIWPQHF. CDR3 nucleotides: TGTGCCACCAGCAGTGATCGGCCCCCAATATGGCCCCAGCATTTT.

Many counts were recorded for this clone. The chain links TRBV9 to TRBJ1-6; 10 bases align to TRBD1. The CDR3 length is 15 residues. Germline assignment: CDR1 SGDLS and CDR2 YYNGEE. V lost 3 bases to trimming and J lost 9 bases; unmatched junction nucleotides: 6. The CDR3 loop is CASSELDRGISPLHF. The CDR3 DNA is TGTGCCAGCAGCGAGTTGGACAGGGGGATTTCACCCCTCCACTTT.

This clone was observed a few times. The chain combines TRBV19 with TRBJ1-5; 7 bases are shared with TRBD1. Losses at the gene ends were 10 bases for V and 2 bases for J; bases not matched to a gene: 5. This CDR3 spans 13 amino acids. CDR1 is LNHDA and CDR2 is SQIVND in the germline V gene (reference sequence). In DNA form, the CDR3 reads TGTGCCACGTCCGGGACAGGCAATCAGCCCCAGCATTTT. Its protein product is CATSGTGNQPQHF.

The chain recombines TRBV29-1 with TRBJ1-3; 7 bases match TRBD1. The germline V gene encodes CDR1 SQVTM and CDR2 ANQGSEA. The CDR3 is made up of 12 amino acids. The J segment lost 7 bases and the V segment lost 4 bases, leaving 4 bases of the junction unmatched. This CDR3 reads CSVGQGENTIYF. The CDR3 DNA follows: TGCAGCGTTGGACAGGGAGAGAACACCATATATTTT.

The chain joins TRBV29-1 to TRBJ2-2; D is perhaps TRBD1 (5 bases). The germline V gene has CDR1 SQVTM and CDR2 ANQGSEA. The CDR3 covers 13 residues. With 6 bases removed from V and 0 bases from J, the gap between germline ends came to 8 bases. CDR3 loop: CSVDTSNTGELFF. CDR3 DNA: TGCAGCGTGGACACATCGAACACCGGGGAGCTGTTTTTT.

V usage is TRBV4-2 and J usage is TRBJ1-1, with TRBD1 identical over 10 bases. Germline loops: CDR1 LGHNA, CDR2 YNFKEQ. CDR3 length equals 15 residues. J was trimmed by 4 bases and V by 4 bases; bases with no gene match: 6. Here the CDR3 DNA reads TGTGCCAGCAGCCTAGGACAGGGGGTGGGCACTGAAGCTTTCTTT. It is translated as CASSLGQGVGTEAFF.

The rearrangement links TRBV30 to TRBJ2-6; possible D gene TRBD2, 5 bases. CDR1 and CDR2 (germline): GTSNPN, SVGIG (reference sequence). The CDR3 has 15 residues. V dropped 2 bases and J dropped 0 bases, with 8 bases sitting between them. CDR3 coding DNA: TGTGCCTGGAGTACGAGGGTCTCTGGGGCCAACGTCCTGACTTTC. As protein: CAWSTRVSGANVLTF.

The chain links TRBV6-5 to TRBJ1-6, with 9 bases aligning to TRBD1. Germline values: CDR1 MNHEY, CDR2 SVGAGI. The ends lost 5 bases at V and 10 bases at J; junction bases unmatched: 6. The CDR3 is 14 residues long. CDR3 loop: CASSGQGRGSPLHF. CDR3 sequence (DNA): TGTGCCAGCAGTGGACAGGGGAGAGGGTCACCCCTCCACTTT.

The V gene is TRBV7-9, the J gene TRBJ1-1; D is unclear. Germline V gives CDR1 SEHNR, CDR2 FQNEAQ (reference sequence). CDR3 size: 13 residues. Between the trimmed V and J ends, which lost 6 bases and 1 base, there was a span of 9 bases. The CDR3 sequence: CASRRAANTEAFF. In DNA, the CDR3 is TGTGCCAGCAGGAGGGCGGCGAACACTGAAGCTTTCTTT. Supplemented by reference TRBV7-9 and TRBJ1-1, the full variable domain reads DTGVSQNPRHKITKRGQNVTFRCDPISEHNRLYWYRQTLGQGPEFLTYFQNEAQLEKSRLLSDRFSAERPKGSFSTLEIQRTEQGDSAMYLCASRRAANTEAFFGQGTRLTVV.

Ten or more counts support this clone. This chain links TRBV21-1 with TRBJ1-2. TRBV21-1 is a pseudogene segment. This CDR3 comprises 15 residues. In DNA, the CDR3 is TGTGCCAGCAGCAAAGATAGTGGACGAGTCTATGGCTACACCTTC. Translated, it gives CASSKDSGRVYGYTF.

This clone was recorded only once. The CDR3 nucleotides are TGTGCCATCCAGGAGGCAGGGAGGGACACTGAAGCTTTCTTT. Protein: CAIQEAGRDTEAFF. The rearrangement links TRBV10-3 to TRBJ1-1; tentatively, D is TRBD1 (5 bases). With 8 bases removed from V and 3 bases from J, the gap between germline ends came to 16 bases. The CDR3 totals 14 residues. Germline V lookup: CDR1 ENHRY, CDR2 SYGVKD.

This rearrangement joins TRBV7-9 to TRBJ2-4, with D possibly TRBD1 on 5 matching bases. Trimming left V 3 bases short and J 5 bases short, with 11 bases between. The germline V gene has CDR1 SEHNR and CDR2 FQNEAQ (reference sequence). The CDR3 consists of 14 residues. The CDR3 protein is CASSLAGSQNIQYF. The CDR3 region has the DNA TGTGCCAGCAGCTTGGCAGGGTCCCAAAACATTCAGTACTTC.